This paragraph reports one T cell receptor beta chain. The source of the sample is a study of blood T cells in healthy people across ages. Study information: Capturing about one barcoded beta molecule per two T cells was achieved by template switching.

The germline CDR1 and CDR2 sequences are KGHDR and SFDVKD. The CDR3 is 15 amino acids. The amount of total RNA extracted per sample was at least 5.5 micrograms. Sample-barcoded 5' priming and a J-beta primer mix drove a second PCR of about 6 to 11 cycles. Each CDR3 protein gets one entry after TCRdb re-called the 5' RACE reads with MiXCR. The sample holds about 640,000 distinct CDR3 sequences, roughly 53% seen once. This receptor was obtained from a man aged 60-69 years in good health. The chain links TRBV24-1 to TRBJ2-7, with D tentatively TRBD2 (5 bases). The DNA end lines up better with TRBJ2-5; the J call may be wrong. Sequencing was performed on blood. The CDR3 region has the DNA TGTGCCACCAGTGATTTGGTATCGGGGTGGGAGACCCAGTACTTC. Protein product: CATSDLVSGWETQYF.